This T cell receptor beta chain was sequenced for a study of blood T cell repertoires in COVID-19. Each participant's cohort was designated according to participant-reported clinical history. V shed 4 bases and J 3 bases; nucleotides not matched to a gene: 4. The CDR3 totals 15 residues. Germline V CDR1 and CDR2: KGHDR, SFDVKD. Sequencing used immunoSEQ multiplex PCR; TCRdb keeps in-frame clones, though not all of them. The profile shows over 300,000 clones, about 88% of them singletons. This TCR was recovered from a woman in her forties who had recovered from COVID-19. The sample comprised PBMCs or T cells enriched from blood (not recorded which). The V and J genes are TRBV24-1 and TRBJ2-7, with 11 bases identical to TRBD1. DNA of the CDR3: TGTGCCACCAGTGAAGGACAGGGGGCGTTCTACGAGCAGTACTTC. It encodes CATSEGQGAFYEQYF.